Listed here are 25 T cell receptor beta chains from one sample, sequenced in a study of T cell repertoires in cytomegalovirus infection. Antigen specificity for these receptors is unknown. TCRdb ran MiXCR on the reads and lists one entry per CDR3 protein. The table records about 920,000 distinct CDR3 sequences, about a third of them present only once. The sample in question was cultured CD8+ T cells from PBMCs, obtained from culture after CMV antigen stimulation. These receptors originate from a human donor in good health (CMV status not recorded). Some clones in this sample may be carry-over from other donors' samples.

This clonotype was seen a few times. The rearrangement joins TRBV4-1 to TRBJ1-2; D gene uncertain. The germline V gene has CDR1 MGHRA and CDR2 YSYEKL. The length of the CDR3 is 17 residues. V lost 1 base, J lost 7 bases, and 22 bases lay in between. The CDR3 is CASSQGVGGLDPRGYTF. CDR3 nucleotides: TGCGCCAGCAGCCAAGGGGTCGGTGGGCTGGACCCTCGTGGCTACACCTTC.

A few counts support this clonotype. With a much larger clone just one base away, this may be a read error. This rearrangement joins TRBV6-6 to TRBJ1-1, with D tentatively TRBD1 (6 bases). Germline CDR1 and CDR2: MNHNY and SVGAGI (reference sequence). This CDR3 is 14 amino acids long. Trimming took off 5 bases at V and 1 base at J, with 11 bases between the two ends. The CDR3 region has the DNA TGTGCCAGCAGTGTAACAGGGACGAACACTGAAGCTTTCTTT. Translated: CASSVTGTNTEAFF.

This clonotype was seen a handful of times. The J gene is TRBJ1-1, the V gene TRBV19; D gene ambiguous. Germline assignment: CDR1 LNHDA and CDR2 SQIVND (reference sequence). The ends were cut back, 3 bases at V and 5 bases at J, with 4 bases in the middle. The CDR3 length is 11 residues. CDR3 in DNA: TGTGCCAGTAGTATGGTGACTGAAGCTTTCTTT. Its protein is CASSMVTEAFF.

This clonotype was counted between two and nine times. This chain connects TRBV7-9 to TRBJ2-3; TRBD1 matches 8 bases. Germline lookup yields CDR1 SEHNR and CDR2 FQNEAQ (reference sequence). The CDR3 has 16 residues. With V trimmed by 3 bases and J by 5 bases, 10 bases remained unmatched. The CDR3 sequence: CASSFQDREEGDTQYF. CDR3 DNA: TGTGCCAGCAGCTTTCAGGACAGGGAAGAGGGAGATACGCAGTATTTT. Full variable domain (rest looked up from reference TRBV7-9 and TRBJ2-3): DTGVSQNPRHKITKRGQNVTFRCDPISEHNRLYWYRQTLGQGPEFLTYFQNEAQLEKSRLLSDRFSAERPKGSFSTLEIQRTEQGDSAMYLCASSFQDREEGDTQYFGPGTRLTVL.

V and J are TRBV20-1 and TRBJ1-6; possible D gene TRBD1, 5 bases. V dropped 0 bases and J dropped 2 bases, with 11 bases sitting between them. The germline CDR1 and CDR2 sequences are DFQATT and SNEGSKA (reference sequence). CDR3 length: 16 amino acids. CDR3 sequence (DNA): TGCAGTGCTAGAGATCGGCAGGGCGCCTATAATTCACCCCTCCACTTT. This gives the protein CSARDRQGAYNSPLHF.

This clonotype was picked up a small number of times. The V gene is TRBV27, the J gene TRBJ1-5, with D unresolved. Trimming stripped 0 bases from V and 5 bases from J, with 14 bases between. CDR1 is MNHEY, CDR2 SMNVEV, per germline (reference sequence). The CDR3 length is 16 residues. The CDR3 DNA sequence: TGTGCCAGCAGTTTATCGTCCGGAGAAGCGCATCAGCCCCAGCATTTT. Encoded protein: CASSLSSGEAHQPQHF.

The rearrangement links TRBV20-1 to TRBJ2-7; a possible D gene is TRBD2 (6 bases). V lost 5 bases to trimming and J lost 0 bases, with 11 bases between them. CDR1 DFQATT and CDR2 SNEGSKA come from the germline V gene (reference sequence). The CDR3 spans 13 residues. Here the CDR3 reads CSARSTSSYEQYV. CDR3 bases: TGCAGTGCTCGATCGACTAGCTCCTACGAGCAGTACGTC.

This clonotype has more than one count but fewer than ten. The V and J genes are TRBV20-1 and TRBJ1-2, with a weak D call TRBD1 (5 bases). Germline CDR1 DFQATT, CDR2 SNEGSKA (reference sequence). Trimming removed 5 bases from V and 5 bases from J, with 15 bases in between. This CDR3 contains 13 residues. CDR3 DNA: TGCAGTGCTCACGGGACGGCGTTATATGGCTACACCTTC. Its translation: CSAHGTALYGYTF.

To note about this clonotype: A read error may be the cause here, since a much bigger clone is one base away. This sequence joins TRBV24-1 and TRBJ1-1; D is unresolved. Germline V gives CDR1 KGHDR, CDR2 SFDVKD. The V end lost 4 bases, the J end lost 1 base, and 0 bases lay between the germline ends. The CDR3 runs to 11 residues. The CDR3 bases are TGTGCCACCAGTGAGAACACTGAAGCTTTCTTT. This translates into CATSENTEAFF.

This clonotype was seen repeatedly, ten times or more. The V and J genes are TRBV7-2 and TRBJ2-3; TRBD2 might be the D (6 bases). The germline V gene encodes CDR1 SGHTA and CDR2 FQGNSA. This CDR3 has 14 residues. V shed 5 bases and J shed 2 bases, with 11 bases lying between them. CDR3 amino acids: CASSRRDFTDTQYF. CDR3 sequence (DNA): TGTGCCAGCAGCCGACGGGACTTCACAGATACGCAGTATTTT. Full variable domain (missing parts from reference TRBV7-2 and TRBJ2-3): GAGVSQSPSNKVTEKGKDVELRCDPISGHTALYWYRQSLGQGLEFLIYFQGNSAPDKSGLPSDRFSAERTGGSVSTLTIQRTQQEDSAVYLCASSRRDFTDTQYFGPGTRLTVL.

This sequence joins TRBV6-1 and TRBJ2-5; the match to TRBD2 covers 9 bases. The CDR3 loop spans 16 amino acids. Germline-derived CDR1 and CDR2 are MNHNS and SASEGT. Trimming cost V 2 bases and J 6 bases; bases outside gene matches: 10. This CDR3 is CASSETWRGGRQTQYF. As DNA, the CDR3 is TGTGCCAGCAGTGAAACCTGGCGGGGGGGCCGGCAGACCCAGTACTTC.

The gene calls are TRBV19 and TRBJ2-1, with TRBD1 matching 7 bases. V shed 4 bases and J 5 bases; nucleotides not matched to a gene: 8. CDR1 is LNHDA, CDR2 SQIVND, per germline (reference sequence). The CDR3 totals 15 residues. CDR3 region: CASSTIRTGDNEQFF. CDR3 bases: TGTGCCAGTAGTACGATCCGGACAGGCGACAATGAGCAGTTCTTC.

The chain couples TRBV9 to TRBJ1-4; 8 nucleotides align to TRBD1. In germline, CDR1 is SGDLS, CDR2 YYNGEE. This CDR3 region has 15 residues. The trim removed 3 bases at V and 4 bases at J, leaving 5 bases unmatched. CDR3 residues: CASSATGAINEKLFF. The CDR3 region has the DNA TGTGCCAGCAGCGCGACAGGGGCAATTAATGAAAAACTGTTTTTT.

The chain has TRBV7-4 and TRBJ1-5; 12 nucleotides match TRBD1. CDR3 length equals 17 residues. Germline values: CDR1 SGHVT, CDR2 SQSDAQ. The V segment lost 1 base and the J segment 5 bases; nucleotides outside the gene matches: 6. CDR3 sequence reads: CASSLEGTGGRDQPQHF. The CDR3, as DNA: TGTGCCAGCAGCTTAGAGGGGACAGGGGGCAGAGATCAGCCCCAGCATTTT.

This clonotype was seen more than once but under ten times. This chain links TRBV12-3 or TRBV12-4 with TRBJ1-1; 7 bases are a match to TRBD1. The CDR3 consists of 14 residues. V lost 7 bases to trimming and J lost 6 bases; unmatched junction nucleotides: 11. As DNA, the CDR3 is TGTGCCAGCAACCCGACAGGGTTGGAGTCTGAAGCTTTCTTT. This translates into CASNPTGLESEAFF.

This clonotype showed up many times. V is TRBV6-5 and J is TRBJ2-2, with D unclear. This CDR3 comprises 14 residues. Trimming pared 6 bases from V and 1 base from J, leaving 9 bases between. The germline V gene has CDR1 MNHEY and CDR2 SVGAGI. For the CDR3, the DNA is TGTGCCAGCAGCCCCTACGAGAACACCGGGGAGCTGTTTTTT. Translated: CASSPYENTGELFF.

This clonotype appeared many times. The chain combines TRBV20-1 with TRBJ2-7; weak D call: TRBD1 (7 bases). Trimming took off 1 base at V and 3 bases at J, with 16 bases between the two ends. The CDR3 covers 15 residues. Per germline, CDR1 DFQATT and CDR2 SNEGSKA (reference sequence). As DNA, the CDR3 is TGCAGTGCTAGAGCCGCGGGACAGCCCGACTACGAGCAGTACTTC. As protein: CSARAAGQPDYEQYF.

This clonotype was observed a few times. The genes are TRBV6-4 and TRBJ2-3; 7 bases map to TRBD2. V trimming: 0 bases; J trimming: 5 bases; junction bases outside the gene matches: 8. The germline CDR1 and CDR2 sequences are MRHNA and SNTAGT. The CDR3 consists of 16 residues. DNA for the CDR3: TGTGCCAGCAGTGACTCGGCGCGGGGGTTTGGAGATACGCAGTATTTT. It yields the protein CASSDSARGFGDTQYF.

CDR3 sequence: CASSHSTEINYGYTF. The CDR3 DNA reads as TGCGCCAGCAGCCACTCGACGGAGATTAACTATGGCTACACCTTC. The V and J genes are TRBV4-3 and TRBJ1-2; unclear D gene. The CDR3 covers 15 residues. The V end lost 3 bases, the J end lost 1 base, and 12 bases lay between the germline ends. The V gene's germline CDR1 is LGHNA and CDR2 YSLEER.

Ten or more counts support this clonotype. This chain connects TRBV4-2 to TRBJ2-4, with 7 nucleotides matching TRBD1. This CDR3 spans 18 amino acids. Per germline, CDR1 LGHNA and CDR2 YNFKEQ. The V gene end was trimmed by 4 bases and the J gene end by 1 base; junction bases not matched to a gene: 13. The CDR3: CASSRGRQGRDAKNIQYF. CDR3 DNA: TGTGCCAGCAGCCGAGGACGACAGGGACGTGACGCCAAAAACATTCAGTACTTC.

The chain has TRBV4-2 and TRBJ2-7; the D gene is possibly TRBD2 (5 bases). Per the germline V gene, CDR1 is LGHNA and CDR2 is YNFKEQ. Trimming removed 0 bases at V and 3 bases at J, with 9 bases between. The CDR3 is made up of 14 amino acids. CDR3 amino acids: CASSQDGDFYEQYF. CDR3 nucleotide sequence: TGTGCCAGCAGCCAAGACGGGGATTTCTACGAGCAGTACTTC.

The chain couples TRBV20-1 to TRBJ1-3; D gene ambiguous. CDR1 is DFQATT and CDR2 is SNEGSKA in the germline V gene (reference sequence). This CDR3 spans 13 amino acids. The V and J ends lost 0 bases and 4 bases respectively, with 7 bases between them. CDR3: CSARERVGNTIYF. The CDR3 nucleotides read TGCAGTGCTAGAGAAAGGGTGGGAAACACCATATATTTT.

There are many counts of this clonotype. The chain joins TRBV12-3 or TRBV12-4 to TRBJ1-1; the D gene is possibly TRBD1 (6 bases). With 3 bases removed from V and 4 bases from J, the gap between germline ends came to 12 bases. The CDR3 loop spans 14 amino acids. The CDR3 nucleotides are TGTGCCAGCAGTTTGGGGGGGCTGGTCACTGAAGCTTTCTTT. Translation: CASSLGGLVTEAFF.

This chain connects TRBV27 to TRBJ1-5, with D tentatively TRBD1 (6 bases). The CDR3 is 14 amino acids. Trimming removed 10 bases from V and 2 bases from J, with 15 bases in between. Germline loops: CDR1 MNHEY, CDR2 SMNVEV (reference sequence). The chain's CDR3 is CAITGHRGNQPQHF. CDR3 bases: TGTGCCATTACAGGGCACAGGGGCAATCAGCCCCAGCATTTT.

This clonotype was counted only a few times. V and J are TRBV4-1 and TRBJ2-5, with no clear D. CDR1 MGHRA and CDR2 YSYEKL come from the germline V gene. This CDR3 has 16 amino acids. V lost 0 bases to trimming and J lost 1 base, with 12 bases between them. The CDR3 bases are TGCGCCAGCAGCCAAGAAGGTGTGACTGCCCAAGAGACCCAGTACTTC. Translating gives CASSQEGVTAQETQYF.